A selection of T cell receptor beta chains follows, all from one sample in a study of beta chain features in type 1 diabetes. Data came from immunoSEQ multiplex PCR; TCRdb stores just in-frame clones and leaves some out. The repertoire includes under 500,000 clones, roughly 30% of them detected once, and 0.05% to 0.065% sits in the top ten. Sequenced material: naive CD4+ T cells from blood. These receptors all come from a man between 18 and 29 years old in good health. The CDR3 runs from the conserved cysteine through the conserved F or W. Fields, in order: clone size, D gene, V gene, J gene, CDR3 DNA, CDR3 protein. The D gene is left open where the match is weak. Some rows mark clone size as missing; the rest say once, few, many or name a class of expanded clone.

NA	TRBD1	TRBV7-2	TRBJ2-2	TGTGCCAGCAGATCCGACAGGGGGGCGAGAACCGGGGAGCTGTTTTTT	CASRSDRGARTGELFF
few	NA	TRBV30	TRBJ1-1	TGTGCCTGGAGTCGAAACAGGGCTAACACTGAAGCTTTCTTT	CAWSRNRANTEAFF
few	NA	TRBV30	TRBJ2-1	TGTGCCTGGAACAGGGCGACCTACAATGAGCAGTTCTTC	CAWNRATYNEQFF
NA	NA	TRBV29-1	TRBJ1-1	TGCAGCGTTGTAATAGGGGACAACACTGAAGCTTTCTTT	CSVVIGDNTEAFF
few	NA	TRBV29-1	TRBJ2-2	TGCAGCGCTTACACCGGGGAGCTGTTTTTT	CSAYTGELFF
NA	TRBD1	TRBV28	TRBJ2-4	TGTGCCAGCAGTTTATCGGGACAGGGGTTAATGTACATTCAGTACTTC	CASSLSGQGLMYIQYF
few	TRBD1	TRBV28	TRBJ2-1	TGTGCCAGCAGTGCCACAGGGGGCGCCTACAATGAGCAGTTCTTC	CASSATGGAYNEQFF
few	NA	TRBV4-1	TRBJ1-2	TGCGCCAGCAGCCAAGACAGGGCGGTCTATGGCTACACCTTC	CASSQDRAVYGYTF
NA	NA	TRBV4-1	TRBJ1-3	TGCGCCAGCAGCCAAGATCGACGGGGAACCGCTGGAAACACCATATATTTT	CASSQDRRGTAGNTIYF
NA	NA	TRBV5-6	TRBJ1-2	TGTGCCAGCAGCTTCCGGACTTCTTCCCATGGCTACACCTTC	CASSFRTSSHGYTF
NA	TRBD2	TRBV29-1	TRBJ2-3	TGCAGCGTTGAAGTCCGTAGCGGGAGGGTCACAGATACGCAGTATTTT	CSVEVRSGRVTDTQYF
NA	NA	TRBV13	TRBJ2-5	TGTGCCAGCAGCATGTCTCGGGACCGCGGGGTCGAGACCCAGTACTTC	CASSMSRDRGVETQYF
NA	TRBD2	TRBV30	TRBJ2-1	TGTGCCTGGAGTGTTGGAATAGCGGGGGACAATGAGCAGTTCTTC	CAWSVGIAGDNEQFF
few	TRBD2	TRBV5-1	TRBJ2-5	TGCGCCAGCAGCTGGGACTATGCGGAGACCCAGTACTTC	CASSWDYAETQYF
NA	NA	TRBV6-5	TRBJ1-1	TGTGCCAGCTGTAGGGGGGGCCTCAACACTGAAGCTTTCTTT	CASCRGGLNTEAFF
NA	NA	TRBV20-1	TRBJ1-1	TGCAGTGCTTGGAGTGACACTGAAGCTTTCTTT	CSAWSDTEAFF
NA	NA	TRBV27	TRBJ2-4	TGTGCCAGCAGTTCGGGCGGGCAAAGGAACATTCAGTACTTC	CASSSGGQRNIQYF
once	NA	TRBV27	TRBJ1-1	TGTGCCAGCAGTTTTTGGGGAGTTAACCTTGACACTGAAGCTTTCTTT	CASSFWGVNLDTEAFF
NA	NA	TRBV7-6	TRBJ2-7	TGTGCCAGCAGCTTCGGCCAGTCCTACGAGCAGTACTTC	CASSFGQSYEQYF
few	TRBD2	TRBV5-1	TRBJ2-3	TGCGCCAGCAGCTTTCTAGCGGGAGATACGCAGTATTTT	CASSFLAGDTQYF
few	NA	TRBV4-2	TRBJ2-1	TGTGCCAGCAGCCAAGCCAAGGACAATGAGCAGTTCTTC	CASSQAKDNEQFF
NA	NA	TRBV29-1	TRBJ2-1	TGCAGCGCTCGCGCGGCCGGCTACAATGAGCAGTTCTTC	CSARAAGYNEQFF